These T cell receptor beta chains were read from a single sample in a study of vaccination and CD4 T cells after COVID-19. These receptors have no identified antigens. TCRdb ran MiXCR on the PCR reads and lists one entry per CDR3 protein. The table shows about 5,000 distinct CDR3 sequences, with 60% occurring only once. The material sequenced was CD4+ T cells from blood, cultured in vitro. The receptor source for this set is a human donor in good health. Each CDR3 is given with its conserved first and last residue. Each record gives: clone size, D gene, V gene, J gene, CDR3 protein, CDR3 DNA. D genes are given only for firm matches. Where a row states a size, it is once, few, many or the class of an expanded clone; other rows omit it.

.	.	TRBV19	TRBJ2-3	CASSGGAITDTQYF	TGTGCCAGTAGCGGCGGGGCGATCACAGATACGCAGTATTTT
few	TRBD1	TRBV7-9	TRBJ2-5	CASGVTGGWGETQYF	TGTGCCAGCGGAGTCACAGGGGGCTGGGGAGAGACCCAGTACTTC
.	.	TRBV12-3/TRBV12-4	TRBJ1-6	CASTIRTGSSPLHF	TGTGCCAGCACCATTAGAACAGGGTCGTCACCCCTCCACTTT
once	.	TRBV6-1	TRBJ1-5	CASREDSSGASYSNQPQHF	TGTGCCAGCAGAGAAGACAGTTCCGGCGCCTCCTATAGCAATCAGCCCCAGCATTTT
.	.	TRBV20-1	TRBJ2-7	CSALASWGLYEQYF	TGCAGTGCGCTAGCCTCGTGGGGGCTATACGAGCAGTACTTC
once	TRBD1	TRBV20-1	TRBJ1-1	CSARKQGLNTEAFF	TGCAGTGCTAGAAAACAGGGGTTGAACACTGAAGCTTTCTTT
.	.	TRBV7-2	TRBJ2-5	CASSRSGQETQYF	TGTGCCAGCAGCCGTAGCGGACAAGAGACCCAGTACTTC
once	TRBD1	TRBV20-1	TRBJ1-6	CSAKSTGGRSPPLHF	TGCAGTGCAAAAAGTACAGGGGGCAGGAGCCCACCCCTCCACTTT
.	.	TRBV10-3	TRBJ1-1	CAISESMIGAGGTEAFF	TGTGCCATCAGTGAGTCGATGATCGGGGCCGGGGGCACTGAAGCTTTCTTT
.	TRBD2	TRBV27	TRBJ2-1	CASSFLPGGSSYNEQFF	TGTGCCAGCAGTTTCCTGCCGGGCGGGAGCTCCTACAATGAGCAGTTCTTC
few	TRBD1	TRBV27	TRBJ1-2	CASSRTGQGPNYGYTF	TGTGCCAGCAGTCGTACGGGACAGGGCCCTAACTATGGCTACACCTTC
.	.	TRBV11-2	TRBJ2-5	CASSLDVLGGRGTQYF	TGTGCCAGCAGCTTAGACGTGCTGGGGGGGCGCGGGACCCAGTACTTC
.	.	TRBV2	TRBJ1-5	CASSDQEPQHF	TGTGCCAGCAGTGATCAGGAGCCCCAGCATTTT
.	TRBD1	TRBV24-1	TRBJ2-1	CATSDENRGYSNEQFF	TGTGCCACCAGTGACGAGAACAGGGGATATAGCAATGAGCAGTTCTTC
once	.	TRBV28	TRBJ1-5	CASSFLRILHNQPQHF	TGTGCCAGCAGTTTTTTGAGGATCCTTCATAATCAGCCCCAGCATTTT
.	.	TRBV24-1	TRBJ2-7	CATSAVGGSEQYF	TGTGCCACCAGTGCCGTCGGAGGGTCCGAGCAGTACTTC